This T cell receptor (beta chain) came from a study of T cells in Graves' hyperthyroidism and ophthalmopathy. The wider study: Peripheral blood was drawn at first diagnosis, prior to all treatment. Findings of the study overall: Ophthalmopathy onset followed model prediction by a median approximately six months. Ophthalmopathy was separated from stable hyperthyroidism by a 13 V-J model.

Regarding this clonotype: What it binds is unknown. The junction differs from germline at one of its ends, possibly a read error.

Orbital computed tomography, thyroid ultrasound, serum thyroxine and TRAb, and clinical symptoms together informed the diagnoses. The germline V gene has CDR1 ENHRY and CDR2 SYGVKD. The CDR3 has 14 residues. The source material, RNA transcripts, was used to amplify TCR beta CDR3 regions. The HTBI primer set was used in a first-round RT-PCR of the TCR CDR3. TCRdb recomputed calls from the multiplex PCR reads with MiXCR, one row per CDR3 protein. The table lists 410,000 or so distinct CDR3 sequences, roughly 15% of them singletons. The specimen sequenced was blood. This receptor was obtained from a young man with Graves' ophthalmopathy. The V call is TRBV10-3, the J call TRBJ1-6; D is unclear. The CDR3: CAITESKGSSPLHF. CDR3 coding DNA: TGTGCCATCACTGAGTCGAAAGGTAGTTCACCCCTCCACTTT.